One and the same sample provided the 9 T cell receptor beta chains below, sequenced in a study of shared clonotypes between healthy human individuals. The method was immunoSEQ multiplex PCR; TCRdb's version includes in-frame clones alone and lacks a portion of them. This sample yields over 2 million clones, of which around 93% are seen a single time; 0.37% belongs to the top ten. The source material was naive CD4+ T cells from PBMCs. Subset specified: CD45RA+ positively selected. The receptors stem from a young man in good health. Some clones in this sample may be carry-over from other donors' samples.

The genes are TRBV28 and TRBJ2-7, with a tentative D call TRBD1 (5 bases). CDR1 MDHEN and CDR2 SYDVKM come from the germline V gene. This CDR3 is 11 amino acids long. The CDR3 bases are TGTGGGGGCAAGAGCTCCTACGAGCAGTACTTC. Protein sequence: CGGKSSYEQYF.

This clone came up once. This CDR3 is also generated by other DNA sequences in the sample. V is TRBV5-1 and J is TRBJ1-2; D gene ambiguous. V was shortened by 2 bases and J by 2 bases, with 7 bases between the two germline ends. The CDR3 totals 13 residues. Germline CDR1 and CDR2: SGHRS and YFSETQ. The CDR3 DNA is TGCGCCAGCAGCTTAGCAGGCAACTATGGCTACACCTTC. It is translated as CASSLAGNYGYTF.

J is TRBJ1-4 and V is TRBV7-9; D gene uncertain. Looked up from germline, CDR1 is SEHNR and CDR2 is FQNEAQ (reference sequence). The CDR3 has 15 amino acids. V was pared by 5 bases and J by 5 bases, with 15 bases between. CDR3 nucleotide sequence: TGTGCCAGCAGCCTAATTGGCGGGGTAAATGAAAAACTGTTTTTT. It specifies CASSLIGGVNEKLFF.

This clone has more than one count but fewer than ten. The V call is TRBV28, the J call TRBJ2-7; 8 nucleotides align to TRBD1. The ends lost 6 bases at V and 2 bases at J; junction bases unmatched: 3. The CDR3 covers 13 residues. CDR1 is MDHEN and CDR2 is SYDVKM in the germline V gene. CDR3 DNA: TGTGCCAGCAGCGAGACAGGGGCCTACGAGCAGTACTTC. Residues: CASSETGAYEQYF.

This chain joins TRBV29-1 and TRBJ2-7; D perhaps matches TRBD1 (5 bases). The CDR3 totals 13 residues. The V and J ends lost 6 bases and 3 bases respectively, with 15 bases between them. Germline CDR1 is SQVTM and CDR2 is ANQGSEA. CDR3 sequence: CSVDSTVDYEQYF. The CDR3 region has the DNA TGCAGCGTCGACTCGACAGTTGACTACGAGCAGTACTTC.

Remarks on this clone: Distinct nucleotide sequences in the sample also encode this CDR3. The chain employs TRBV7-2 and TRBJ1-1, with D possibly being TRBD1 (5 bases). V shed 3 bases and J shed 3 bases, with 8 bases lying between them. Germline loops: CDR1 SGHTA, CDR2 FQGNSA. The CDR3 is 13 residues long. The CDR3 reads CASSFGGDTEAFF. CDR3 sequence (DNA): TGTGCCAGCAGCTTTGGAGGGGACACTGAAGCTTTCTTT.

The CDR3: CASSRYLAGGLNEQFF. In DNA form, the CDR3 reads TGTGCCAGCAGCCGCTATCTAGCGGGAGGGCTCAATGAGCAGTTCTTC. The gene calls are TRBV5-4 and TRBJ2-1; TRBD2 matches 12 bases. Germline assignment: CDR1 SGHNT and CDR2 YYREEE (reference sequence). The CDR3 is made up of 16 amino acids. V gave up 4 bases and J gave up 6 bases; unmatched junction bases: 8.

This clone occurred once. This rearrangement joins TRBV6-6 to TRBJ1-2, with D perhaps TRBD1 (5 bases). The V gene lost 5 bases and the J gene lost 5 bases, with 21 bases spanning the gap. This CDR3 contains 16 residues. Germline V gene lookup returns CDR1 MNHNY and CDR2 SVGAGI (reference sequence). CDR3 sequence: CASSPAPPGGGYGYTF. In nucleotides, the CDR3 is TGTGCCAGCAGTCCGGCCCCCCCGGGGGGTGGGTATGGCTACACCTTC.

The chain combines TRBV7-2 with TRBJ2-1; D remains ambiguous. This CDR3 has 12 residues. With 1 base removed from V and 10 bases from J, the gap between germline ends came to 8 bases. Germline CDR1 and CDR2: SGHTA and FQGNSA. The CDR3 coding sequence is TGTGCCAGCAGCTTAGAAGCAGGAGAGCAGTTCTTC. Translating gives CASSLEAGEQFF.